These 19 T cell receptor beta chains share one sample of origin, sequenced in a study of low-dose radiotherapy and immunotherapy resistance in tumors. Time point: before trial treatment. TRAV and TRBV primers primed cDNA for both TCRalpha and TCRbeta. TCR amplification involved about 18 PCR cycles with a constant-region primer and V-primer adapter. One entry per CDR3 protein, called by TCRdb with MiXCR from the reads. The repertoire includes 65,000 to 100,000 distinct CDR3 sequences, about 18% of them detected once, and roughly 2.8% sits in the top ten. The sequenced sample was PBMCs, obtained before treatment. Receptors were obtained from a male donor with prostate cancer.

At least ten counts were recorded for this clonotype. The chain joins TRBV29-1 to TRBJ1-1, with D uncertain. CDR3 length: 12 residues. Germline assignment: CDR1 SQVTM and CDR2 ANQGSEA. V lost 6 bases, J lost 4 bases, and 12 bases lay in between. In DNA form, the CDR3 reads TGCAGCGTGGGCTTTTGGGGCACTGAAGCTTTCTTT. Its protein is CSVGFWGTEAFF.

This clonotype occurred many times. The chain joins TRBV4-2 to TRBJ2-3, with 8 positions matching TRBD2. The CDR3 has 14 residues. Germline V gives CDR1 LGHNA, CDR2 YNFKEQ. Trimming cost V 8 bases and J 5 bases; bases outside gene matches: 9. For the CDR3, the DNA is TGTGCCAGCGGGTTGACTAGCGCGGAAGATACGCAGTATTTT. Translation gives CASGLTSAEDTQYF.

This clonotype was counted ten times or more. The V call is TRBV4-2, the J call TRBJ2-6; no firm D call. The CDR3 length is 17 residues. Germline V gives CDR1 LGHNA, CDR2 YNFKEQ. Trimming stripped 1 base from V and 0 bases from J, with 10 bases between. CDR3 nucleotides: TGTGCCAGCAGCCAAGTTCCAATCAACTCTGGGGCCAACGTCCTGACTTTC. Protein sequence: CASSQVPINSGANVLTF.

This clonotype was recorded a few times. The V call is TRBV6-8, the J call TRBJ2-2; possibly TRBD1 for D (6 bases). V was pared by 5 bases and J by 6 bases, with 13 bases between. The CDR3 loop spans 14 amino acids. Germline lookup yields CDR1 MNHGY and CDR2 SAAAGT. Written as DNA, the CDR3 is TGTGCCAGCAGTCCAGACACAGGGCCCGGGGAGCTGTTTTTT. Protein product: CASSPDTGPGELFF.

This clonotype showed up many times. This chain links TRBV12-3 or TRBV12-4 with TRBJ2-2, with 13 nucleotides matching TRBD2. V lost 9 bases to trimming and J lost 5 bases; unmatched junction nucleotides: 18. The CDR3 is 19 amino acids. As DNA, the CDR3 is TGTGCCAGTAGCCCTGCCGGGACTAGCGGGGCCCCGGGGACCGGGGAGCTGTTTTTT. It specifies CASSPAGTSGAPGTGELFF.

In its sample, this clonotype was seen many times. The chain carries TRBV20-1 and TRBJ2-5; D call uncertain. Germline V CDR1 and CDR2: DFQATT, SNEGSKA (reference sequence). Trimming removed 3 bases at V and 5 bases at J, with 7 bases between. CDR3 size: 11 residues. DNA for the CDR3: TGCAGTGCTAGTTTCCGGGAGACCCAGTACTTC. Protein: CSASFRETQYF.

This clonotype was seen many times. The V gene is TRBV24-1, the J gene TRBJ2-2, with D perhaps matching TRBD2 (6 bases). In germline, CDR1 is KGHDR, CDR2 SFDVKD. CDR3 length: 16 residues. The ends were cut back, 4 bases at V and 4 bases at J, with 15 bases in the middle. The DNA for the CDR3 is TGTGCCACCAGTGAGCCAACAGAAGCGGGCACCGGGGAGCTGTTTTTT. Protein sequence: CATSEPTEAGTGELFF.

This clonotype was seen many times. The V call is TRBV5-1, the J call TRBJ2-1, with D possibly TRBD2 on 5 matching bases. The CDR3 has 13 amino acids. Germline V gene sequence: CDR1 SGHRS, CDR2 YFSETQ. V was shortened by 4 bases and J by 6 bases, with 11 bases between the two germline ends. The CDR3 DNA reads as TGCGCCAGCAGCAGGGAAGGGAGCAATGAGCAGTTCTTC. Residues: CASSREGSNEQFF.

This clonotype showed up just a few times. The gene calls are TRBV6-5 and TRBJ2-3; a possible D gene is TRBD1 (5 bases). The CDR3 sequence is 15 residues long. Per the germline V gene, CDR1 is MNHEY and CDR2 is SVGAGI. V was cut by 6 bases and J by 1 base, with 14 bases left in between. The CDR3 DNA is TGTGCCAGCAGCTACGACAGCCGTGGCACAGATACGCAGTATTTT. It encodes CASSYDSRGTDTQYF.

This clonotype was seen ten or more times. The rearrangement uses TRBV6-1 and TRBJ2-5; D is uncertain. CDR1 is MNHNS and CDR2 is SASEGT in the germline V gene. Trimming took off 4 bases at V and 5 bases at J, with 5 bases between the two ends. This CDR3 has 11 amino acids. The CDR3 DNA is TGTGCCAGCAGTGGGCGCGAGACCCAGTACTTC. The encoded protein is CASSGRETQYF.

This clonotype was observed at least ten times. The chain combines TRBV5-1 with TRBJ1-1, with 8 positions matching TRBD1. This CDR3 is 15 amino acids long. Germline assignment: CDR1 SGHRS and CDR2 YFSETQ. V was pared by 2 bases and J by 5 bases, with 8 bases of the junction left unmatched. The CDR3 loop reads CASSLLQGGGTEAFF. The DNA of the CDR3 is TGCGCCAGCAGCTTACTACAGGGGGGAGGAACTGAAGCTTTCTTT. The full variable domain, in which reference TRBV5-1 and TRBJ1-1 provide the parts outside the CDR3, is KAGVTQTPRYLIKTRGQQVTLSCSPISGHRSVSWYQQTPGQGLQFLFEYFSETQRNKGNFPGRFSGRQFSNSRSEMNVSTLELGDSALYLCASSLLQGGGTEAFFGQGTRLTVV.

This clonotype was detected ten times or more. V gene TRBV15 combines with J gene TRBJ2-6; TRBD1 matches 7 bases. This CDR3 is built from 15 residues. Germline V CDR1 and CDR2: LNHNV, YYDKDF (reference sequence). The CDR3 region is CASRDSLSGANVLTF. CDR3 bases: TGTGCTTCCCGGGACAGCCTTTCTGGGGCCAACGTCCTGACTTTC.

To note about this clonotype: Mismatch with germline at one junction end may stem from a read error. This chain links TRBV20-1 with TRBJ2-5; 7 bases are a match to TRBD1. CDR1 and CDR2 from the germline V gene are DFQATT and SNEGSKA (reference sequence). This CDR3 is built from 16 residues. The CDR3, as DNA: TGCATTGCTAGTAACCAACAGGGGACGAACCAAGAGACCCAGTACTTC. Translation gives CIASNQQGTNQETQYF.

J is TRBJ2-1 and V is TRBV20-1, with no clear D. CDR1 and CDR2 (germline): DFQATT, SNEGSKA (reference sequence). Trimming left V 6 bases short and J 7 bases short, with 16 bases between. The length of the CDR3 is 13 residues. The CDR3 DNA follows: TGCAGTGCCCAACGGCGCAAGCCAAATGAGCAGTTCTTC. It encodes CSAQRRKPNEQFF.

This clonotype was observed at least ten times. CDR3 in DNA: TGTGCCAGCAGTTGGGGACAGGGAAACACCGGGGAGCTGTTTTTT. Encoded protein: CASSWGQGNTGELFF. The chain carries TRBV27 and TRBJ2-2; 9 bases are shared with TRBD1. The CDR3 spans 15 residues. CDR1 is MNHEY, CDR2 SMNVEV, per germline (reference sequence). V gave up 4 bases and J gave up 2 bases; unmatched junction bases: 2.

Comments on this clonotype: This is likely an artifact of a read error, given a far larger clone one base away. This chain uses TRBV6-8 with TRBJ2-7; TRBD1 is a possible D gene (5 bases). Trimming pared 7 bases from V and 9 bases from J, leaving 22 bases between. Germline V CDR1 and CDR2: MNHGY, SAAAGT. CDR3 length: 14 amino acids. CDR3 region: CASNVGQGLTVQYF. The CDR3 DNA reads TGTGCCAGCAATGTCGGTCAGGGCTTAACTGTGCAGTACTTC.

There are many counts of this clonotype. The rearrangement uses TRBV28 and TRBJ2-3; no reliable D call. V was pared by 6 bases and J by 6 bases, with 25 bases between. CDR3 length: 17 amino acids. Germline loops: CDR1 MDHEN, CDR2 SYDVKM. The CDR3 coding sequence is TGTGCCAGCAGCTCCACCTTAGCCCTAGGGATTTTGGATACGCAGTATTTT. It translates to CASSSTLALGILDTQYF.

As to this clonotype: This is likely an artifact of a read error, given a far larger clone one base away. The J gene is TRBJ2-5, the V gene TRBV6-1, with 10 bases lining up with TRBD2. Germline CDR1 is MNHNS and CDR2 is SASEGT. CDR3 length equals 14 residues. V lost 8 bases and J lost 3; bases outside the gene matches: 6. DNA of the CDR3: TGTGCCAGCGGACGCGGACTAGCGGAAGAGACCCAGTACTTC. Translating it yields CASGRGLAEETQYF.

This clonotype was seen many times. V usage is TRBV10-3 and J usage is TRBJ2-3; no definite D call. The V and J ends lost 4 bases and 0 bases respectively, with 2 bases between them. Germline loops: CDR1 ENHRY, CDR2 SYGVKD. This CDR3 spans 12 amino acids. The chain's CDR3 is CAISGSTDTQYF. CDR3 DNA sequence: TGTGCCATCAGTGGGAGCACAGATACGCAGTATTTT.